The sequence of this T cell receptor (beta chain) was determined in a study of beta chain features in type 1 diabetes. Study-level information: The study found patients and healthy donors alike in age, gender and cell yields. Study-level points and caveats: All four CD4+ subsets from Type 1 diabetes patients carried moderately but significantly shorter TCRB CDR3s. Patients and controls would be equally affected if PCR favored shorter templates.

Of note for this clone: Its antigen is still unknown.

This CDR3 is 10 amino acids long. In germline, CDR1 is DFQATT, CDR2 SNEGSKA (reference sequence). With 6 bases removed from V and 7 bases from J, the gap between germline ends came to 9 bases. Expressed TCRB transcripts were sequenced because the isolated RNA had all been reverse transcribed beforehand. Clones were sequenced by immunoSEQ multiplex PCR, and TCRdb holds only the in-frame ones, with some missing. The data show some 350,000 clones, about 14% seen once. The chain has TRBV20-1 and TRBJ1-2; the D is unclear. Sample: naive CD4+ T cells from blood. The receptor comes from a woman under 30 with type 1 diabetes. The CDR3 is CSAGLVGYTF. The CDR3 DNA follows: TGCAGTGCCGGTTTAGTTGGCTACACCTTC.